Each of the 20 T cell receptor beta chains below was sequenced from the same sample in a study of cytomegalovirus exposure and HLA in healthy donors. The PCR had 60 Vbeta and 13 Jbeta primers. The method was immunoSEQ multiplex PCR; TCRdb's version includes in-frame clones alone and lacks a portion of them. There are about 180,000 clones in the sample; approximately 82% occur only once, and 2.2% lies in the top ten. The sequenced material came from PBMCs. The receptor source for this set is a woman in her twenties or thirties in good health and CMV-seronegative.

The chain has TRBV27 and TRBJ2-7; possible D gene TRBD1, 5 bases. The germline V and J ends were trimmed by 10 bases and 6 bases, with 16 bases remaining between them. CDR3 size: 12 residues. Germline V lookup: CDR1 MNHEY, CDR2 SMNVEV (reference sequence). Here the CDR3 DNA reads TGTGCCACCCGACAGTTACAAGGCGAGCAGTACTTC. This sequence encodes CATRQLQGEQYF.

J is TRBJ1-5 and V is TRBV19; 10 nucleotides line up with TRBD1. CDR1 and CDR2 from the germline V gene are LNHDA and SQIVND (reference sequence). The J segment lost 1 base and the V segment lost 5 bases, leaving 5 bases of the junction unmatched. The CDR3 is 16 amino acids. The CDR3 is CASSETGGPSNQPQHF. DNA for the CDR3: TGTGCCAGTAGTGAGACAGGGGGCCCGAGCAATCAGCCCCAGCATTTT.

The chain employs TRBV7-2 and TRBJ2-3; D call uncertain. V lost 1 base and J 4 bases, leaving 12 bases between the germline ends. Germline CDR1 SGHTA, CDR2 FQGNSA. The CDR3 runs 15 residues. The CDR3 here is CASSLVEYSADTQYF. The CDR3 region has the DNA TGTGCCAGCAGCTTAGTGGAGTATTCTGCAGATACGCAGTATTTT.

This chain joins TRBV5-1 and TRBJ2-1; tentative D call: TRBD2 (5 bases). Trimming shortened V by 0 bases and J by 4 bases, and 11 bases separated the two germline ends. Germline lookup yields CDR1 SGHRS and CDR2 YFSETQ. The CDR3 consists of 15 residues. The chain's CDR3 is CASSLGSPGYNEQFF. CDR3 nucleotides: TGCGCCAGCAGCTTGGGTAGCCCGGGATACAATGAGCAGTTCTTC.

The genes are TRBV5-1 and TRBJ2-7; 7 bases are a match to TRBD1. From germline, CDR1 is SGHRS and CDR2 YFSETQ. V dropped 5 bases and J dropped 2; count of bases not matched to a gene: 7. CDR3 size: 14 residues. The CDR3: CASSHPGQPYEQYF. The CDR3 region has the DNA TGCGCCAGCAGTCATCCGGGACAGCCCTACGAGCAGTACTTC.

This chain connects TRBV19 to TRBJ1-2; a possible D gene is TRBD1 (5 bases). The germline V gene encodes CDR1 LNHDA and CDR2 SQIVND (reference sequence). The V and J ends lost 11 bases and 3 bases respectively, with 13 bases between them. The CDR3 contains 12 residues. Written as DNA, the CDR3 is TGTGCCGGTGGGGGGTTTGACTATGGCTACACCTTC. Protein: CAGGGFDYGYTF. The full variable domain, in which reference TRBV19 and TRBJ1-2 provide the parts outside the CDR3, is DGGITQSPKYLFRKEGQNVTLSCEQNLNHDAMYWYRQDPGQGLRLIYYSQIVNDFQKGDIAEGYSVSREKKESFPLTVTSAQKNPTAFYLCAGGGFDYGYTFGSGTRLTVV.

The V call is TRBV9, the J call TRBJ1-4, with a weak D call TRBD1 (5 bases). V was clipped by 1 base and J by 5 bases, with 18 bases between them. The CDR3 is 17 residues long. Germline V lookup: CDR1 SGDLS, CDR2 YYNGEE. CDR3 sequence reads: CASSVLSGGLPNEKLFF. CDR3 DNA: TGTGCCAGCAGCGTACTAAGTGGGGGACTACCAAATGAAAAACTGTTTTTT.

The V call is TRBV7-9, the J call TRBJ1-6; TRBD1 matches at 7 bases. Looked up from germline, CDR1 is SEHNR and CDR2 is FQNEAQ (reference sequence). The CDR3 has 17 residues. V lost 3 bases to trimming and J lost 4 bases; unmatched junction nucleotides: 9. Here the CDR3 DNA reads TGTGCCAGCAGCTTGCAAGGCGCGGGACAGTATAATTCACCCCTCCACTTT. Translating gives CASSLQGAGQYNSPLHF.

The table lists this clone with a few counts. The chain couples TRBV7-9 to TRBJ2-3; 9 bases match TRBD1. Looked up from germline, CDR1 is SEHNR and CDR2 is FQNEAQ (reference sequence). The CDR3 has 16 amino acids. V lost 5 bases and J lost 4; bases outside the gene matches: 10. The CDR3 here is CASSLGTGRSADTQYF. CDR3 bases: TGTGCCAGCAGCCTTGGGACAGGGAGGTCCGCAGATACGCAGTATTTT.

V gene TRBV28 combines with J gene TRBJ1-3; D is possibly TRBD1 (6 bases). The V and J ends lost 7 bases and 4 bases respectively, with 20 bases between them. The CDR3 covers 16 residues. CDR1 MDHEN and CDR2 SYDVKM come from the germline V gene. CDR3 residues: CASKGVWTAGGNTIYF. CDR3 coding DNA: TGTGCCAGCAAGGGGGTCTGGACGGCAGGAGGAAACACCATATATTTT. The full variable domain, its missing parts supplied by reference TRBV28 and TRBJ1-3, is DVKVTQSSRYLVKRTGEKVFLECVQDMDHENMFWYRQDPGLGLRLIYFSYDVKMKEKGDIPEGYSVSREKKERFSLILESASTNQTSMYLCASKGVWTAGGNTIYFGEGSWLTVV.

This chain links TRBV28 with TRBJ1-2; weak D call: TRBD1 (5 bases). The CDR3 has 17 amino acids. Trimming cost V 5 bases and J 3 bases, with 22 bases left between them. Germline loops: CDR1 MDHEN, CDR2 SYDVKM. The CDR3 bases are TGTGCCAGCAGTAATCGGATCCGACGGACGGGGGACTATGGCTACACCTTC. Translation gives CASSNRIRRTGDYGYTF.

This chain joins TRBV9 and TRBJ2-3; maybe TRBD2 (6 bases). Per the germline V gene, CDR1 is SGDLS and CDR2 is YYNGEE. Trimming stripped 0 bases from V and 6 bases from J, with 14 bases between. CDR3 size: 15 residues. This CDR3 reads CASSVVWGVPDTQYF. The DNA for the CDR3 is TGTGCCAGCAGCGTAGTCTGGGGGGTTCCGGATACGCAGTATTTT.

This clone showed up just once. The rearrangement links TRBV11-2 to TRBJ1-3, with 7 bases lining up with TRBD1. This CDR3 comprises 16 residues. Losses at the gene ends were 6 bases for V and 4 bases for J; bases not matched to a gene: 12. Germline CDR1 is SGHAT and CDR2 is FQNNGV. The CDR3 spells CASSRNDRAEGNTIYF. As DNA, the CDR3 is TGTGCCAGCAGTCGCAACGACAGGGCTGAGGGAAACACCATATATTTT.

The chain carries TRBV10-3 and TRBJ2-7, with no clear D. CDR3 length equals 15 residues. Between the trimmed V and J ends, which lost 0 bases and 0 bases, there was a span of 9 bases. The germline V gene encodes CDR1 ENHRY and CDR2 SYGVKD. CDR3 sequence: CAISESELFSYEQYF. The CDR3 bases are TGTGCCATCAGTGAGTCTGAACTCTTCTCCTACGAGCAGTACTTC.

The J gene is TRBJ2-5, the V gene TRBV5-1; 10 positions agree with TRBD2. From germline, CDR1 is SGHRS and CDR2 YFSETQ. The V gene end was trimmed by 4 bases and the J gene end by 2 bases; junction bases not matched to a gene: 8. The CDR3 has 16 amino acids. The CDR3 DNA reads as TGCGCCAGCAGCCCGATGCTAGCGGGGGCTCAAGAGACCCAGTACTTC. Protein: CASSPMLAGAQETQYF. The full variable domain, with the rest looked up from reference TRBV5-1 and TRBJ2-5, is KAGVTQTPRYLIKTRGQQVTLSCSPISGHRSVSWYQQTPGQGLQFLFEYFSETQRNKGNFPGRFSGRQFSNSRSEMNVSTLELGDSALYLCASSPMLAGAQETQYFGPGTRLLVL.

This clone occurred a few times. The V gene is TRBV6-1, the J gene TRBJ2-1; 11 bases agree with TRBD1. The CDR3 covers 16 residues. V lost 2 bases and J lost 6; bases outside the gene matches: 6. Germline V gene lookup returns CDR1 MNHNS and CDR2 SASEGT. The CDR3 nucleotides are TGTGCCAGCAGTGAAATTACCGGGACAGGGGGCAATGAGCAGTTCTTC. Translation gives CASSEITGTGGNEQFF.

The chain couples TRBV4-3 to TRBJ1-5; D unresolved. Trimming removed 0 bases at V and 2 bases at J, with 11 bases between. This CDR3 spans 16 amino acids. Germline assignment: CDR1 LGHNA and CDR2 YSLEER. The CDR3 reads CASSQDGVGGNQPQHF. For the CDR3, the DNA is TGCGCCAGCAGCCAAGATGGGGTCGGGGGCAATCAGCCCCAGCATTTT.

This clone was counted between two and nine times. The CDR3 here is CASSLGPGRETQYF. The CDR3 nucleotides read TGTGCCAGCTCACTCGGACCAGGGCGGGAGACCCAGTACTTC. The chain is built from TRBV18 and TRBJ2-5; possible D gene TRBD1, 5 bases. This CDR3 is built from 14 residues. With 4 bases removed from V and 5 bases from J, the gap between germline ends came to 14 bases. CDR1 is KGHSH and CDR2 is LQKENI in the germline V gene.

The V call is TRBV6-5, the J call TRBJ1-6; D unresolved. The CDR3 has 13 amino acids. Between the trimmed V and J ends, which lost 2 bases and 11 bases, there was a span of 10 bases. The germline V gene has CDR1 MNHEY and CDR2 SVGAGI. CDR3 in amino acids: CASSYISVAPLHF. The CDR3 bases are TGTGCCAGCAGTTACATTTCAGTGGCACCCCTCCACTTT.

The genes are TRBV28 and TRBJ1-5; no definite D call. Between the trimmed V and J ends, which lost 3 bases and 5 bases, there was a span of 14 bases. CDR3 size: 15 residues. Germline values: CDR1 MDHEN, CDR2 SYDVKM. The CDR3 loop is CASSLAGEFYQPQHF. The CDR3 bases are TGTGCCAGCAGTTTGGCCGGAGAATTCTATCAGCCCCAGCATTTT. Filled out from reference TRBV28 and TRBJ1-5, the complete variable domain reads DVKVTQSSRYLVKRTGEKVFLECVQDMDHENMFWYRQDPGLGLRLIYFSYDVKMKEKGDIPEGYSVSREKKERFSLILESASTNQTSMYLCASSLAGEFYQPQHFGDGTRLSIL.